This T cell receptor (beta chain) was observed in a study of OX40 agonist ivuxolimab in advanced cancers. CDR1 LNHDA and CDR2 SQIVND come from the germline V gene (reference sequence). This CDR3 has 14 amino acids. Trimming pared 1 base from V and 4 bases from J, leaving 10 bases between. Profiling relied on immunoSEQ multiplex PCR, and the TCRdb table lists in-frame clones only, not all of them. This table has about 19,000 clones, 75% to 85% appearing once. V gene TRBV19 combines with J gene TRBJ1-1; D remains unclear. The sample in question was CD4+ or CD8+ T cells sorted from blood, obtained in a trial of the OX40 agonist ivuxolimab. The clonotype was recovered from an adult with an advanced solid tumor such as melanoma, head and neck, liver or kidney cancer. Here the CDR3 reads CASSIGPSSTEAFF. The CDR3 bases are TGTGCCAGTAGTATAGGACCTTCGAGCACTGAAGCTTTCTTT. Looking up the rest from reference TRBV19 and TRBJ1-1 gives the full variable domain: DGGITQSPKYLFRKEGQNVTLSCEQNLNHDAMYWYRQDPGQGLRLIYYSQIVNDFQKGDIAEGYSVSREKKESFPLTVTSAQKNPTAFYLCASSIGPSSTEAFFGQGTRLTVV.